This TCR beta chain was identified in a study of blood T cell repertoires in COVID-19. Assay: immunoSEQ multiplex PCR; the TCRdb copy retains only in-frame clones and omits some. This sample has around 250,000 clones, with approximately 82% found just once. Allocation to cohorts depended on clinical history reported by the participants. Recovery among Cohort 3 donors was established by two negative PCRs, clearance, or symptom resolution. The V gene lost 6 bases and the J gene lost 5 bases, with 15 bases spanning the gap. The CDR3 is 14 amino acids. The germline V gene has CDR1 SNHLY and CDR2 FYNNEI. This chain joins TRBV2 and TRBJ2-3; D gene uncertain. Sequencing was performed on PBMCs or T cells enriched from blood (not recorded which). This receptor was obtained from a man aged 35 to 55 who had recovered from COVID-19. The CDR3 sequence is CASSQMAVVDTQYF. The CDR3 nucleotides are TGTGCCAGCAGCCAGATGGCGGTTGTAGATACGCAGTATTTT.